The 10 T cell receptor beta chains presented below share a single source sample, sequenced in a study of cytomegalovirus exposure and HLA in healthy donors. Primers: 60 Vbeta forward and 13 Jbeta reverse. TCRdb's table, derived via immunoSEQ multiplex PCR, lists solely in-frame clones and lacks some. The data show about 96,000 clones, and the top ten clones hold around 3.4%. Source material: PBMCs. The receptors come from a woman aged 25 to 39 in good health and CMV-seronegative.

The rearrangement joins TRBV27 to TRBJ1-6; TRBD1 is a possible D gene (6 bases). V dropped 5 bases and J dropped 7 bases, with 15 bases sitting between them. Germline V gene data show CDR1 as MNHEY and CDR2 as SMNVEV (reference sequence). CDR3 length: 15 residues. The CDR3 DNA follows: TGTGCCAGCAGTGGCCAGGGGTTGCGGAATTCACCCCTCCACTTT. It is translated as CASSGQGLRNSPLHF.

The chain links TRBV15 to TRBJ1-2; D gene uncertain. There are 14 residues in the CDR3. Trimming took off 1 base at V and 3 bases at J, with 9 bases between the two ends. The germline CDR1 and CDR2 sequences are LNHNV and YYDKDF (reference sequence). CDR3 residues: CATSRGDNHYGYTF. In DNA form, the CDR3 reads TGTGCCACCAGCAGAGGCGACAACCACTATGGCTACACCTTC. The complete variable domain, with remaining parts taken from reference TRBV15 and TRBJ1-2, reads DAMVIQNPRYQVTQFGKPVTLSCSQTLNHNVMYWYQQKSSQAPKLLFHYYDKDFNNEADTPDNFQSRRPNTSFCFLDIRSPGLGDTAMYLCATSRGDNHYGYTFGSGTRLTVV.

CDR3 protein: CASSLVASRYNEQFF. The CDR3 DNA sequence: TGCGCCAGCAGCTTGGTAGCTAGCAGATACAATGAGCAGTTCTTC. This chain uses TRBV5-1 with TRBJ2-1; D possibly corresponds to TRBD2 (5 bases). Germline-derived CDR1 and CDR2 are SGHRS and YFSETQ. Between the trimmed V and J ends, which lost 0 bases and 4 bases, there was a span of 11 bases. CDR3 length equals 15 residues.

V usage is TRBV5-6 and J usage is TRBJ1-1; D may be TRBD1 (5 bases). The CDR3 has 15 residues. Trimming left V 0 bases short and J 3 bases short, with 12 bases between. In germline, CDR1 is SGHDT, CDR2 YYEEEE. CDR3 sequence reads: CASSLVGLRDTEAFF. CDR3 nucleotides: TGTGCCAGCAGCTTGGTGGGACTTAGGGACACTGAAGCTTTCTTT. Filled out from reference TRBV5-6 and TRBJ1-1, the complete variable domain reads DAGVTQSPTHLIKTRGQQVTLRCSPKSGHDTVSWYQQALGQGPQFIFQYYEEEERQRGNFPDRFSGHQFPNYSSELNVNALLLGDSALYLCASSLVGLRDTEAFFGQGTRLTVV.

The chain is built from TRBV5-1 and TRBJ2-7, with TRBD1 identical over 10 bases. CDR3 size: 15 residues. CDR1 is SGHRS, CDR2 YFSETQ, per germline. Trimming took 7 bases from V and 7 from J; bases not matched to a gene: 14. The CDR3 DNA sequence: TGCGCCAGCTATACTACCGGGACAGGGGCGCAGGAGCAGTACTTC. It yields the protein CASYTTGTGAQEQYF.

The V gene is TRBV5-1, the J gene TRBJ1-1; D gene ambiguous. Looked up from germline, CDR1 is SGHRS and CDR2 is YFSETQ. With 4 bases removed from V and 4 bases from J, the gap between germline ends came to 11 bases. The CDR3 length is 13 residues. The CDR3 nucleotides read TGCGCCAGCAGCCTCAGGCCGAGCACTGAAGCTTTCTTT. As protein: CASSLRPSTEAFF. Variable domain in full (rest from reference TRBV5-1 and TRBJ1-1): KAGVTQTPRYLIKTRGQQVTLSCSPISGHRSVSWYQQTPGQGLQFLFEYFSETQRNKGNFPGRFSGRQFSNSRSEMNVSTLELGDSALYLCASSLRPSTEAFFGQGTRLTVV.

This CDR3 is CASPRDRGPYEQYF. DNA for the CDR3: TGTGCCAGCCCCCGGGACAGGGGTCCGTACGAGCAGTACTTC. The rearrangement links TRBV6-1 to TRBJ2-7; 10 bases align to TRBD1. V trimming: 8 bases; J trimming: 4 bases; junction bases outside the gene matches: 8. CDR1 and CDR2 (germline): MNHNS, SASEGT. The CDR3 consists of 14 residues.

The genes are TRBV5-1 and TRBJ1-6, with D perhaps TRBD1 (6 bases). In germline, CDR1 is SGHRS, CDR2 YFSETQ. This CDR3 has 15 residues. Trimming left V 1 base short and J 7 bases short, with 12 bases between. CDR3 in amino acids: CASSLLQGVNSPLHF. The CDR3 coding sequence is TGCGCCAGCAGCTTGTTACAGGGCGTAAATTCACCCCTCCACTTT.

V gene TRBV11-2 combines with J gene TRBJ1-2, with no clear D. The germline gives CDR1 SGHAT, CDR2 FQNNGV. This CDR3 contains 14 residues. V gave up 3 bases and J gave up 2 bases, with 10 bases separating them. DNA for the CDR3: TGTGCCAGCAGCTTGTTCCTAGACAACTATGGCTACACCTTC. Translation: CASSLFLDNYGYTF.

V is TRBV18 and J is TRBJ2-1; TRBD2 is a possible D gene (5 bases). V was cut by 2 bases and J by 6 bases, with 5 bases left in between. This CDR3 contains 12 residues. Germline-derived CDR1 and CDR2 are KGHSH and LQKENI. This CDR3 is CASSPAGNEQFF. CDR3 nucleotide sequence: TGTGCCAGCTCACCAGCGGGCAATGAGCAGTTCTTC.